These T cell receptor beta chains were read from a single sample in a study of human thymus T cells. Some clones are missing from TCRdb's copy, which holds only in-frame ones; the method was immunoSEQ multiplex PCR. The top ten hold under 0.04% of the sample, which has under 95,000 clones, 90% to 95% seen once. The specimen sequenced was thymus tissue. These receptors came from a girl under two years old with a congenital heart defect but otherwise immunologically healthy. Both conserved end residues are part of each CDR3. The D gene is left open where the match is weak. Clone size is given for some rows only: seen once, a few or many times, or a class if the clone is expanded.

size	V	J	D	CDR3	DNA
.	TRBV5-4	TRBJ2-7	TRBD1	CASSLMTGKTYEQYF	TGTGCCAGCAGCTTGATGACAGGGAAAACCTACGAGCAGTACTTC
.	TRBV7-3	TRBJ1-1	.	CASSLTIGEPNTEAFF	TGTGCCAGCAGCTTAACGATTGGGGAACCGAACACTGAAGCTTTCTTT
.	TRBV18	TRBJ2-1	.	CASSPPQGGEQFF	TGTGCCAGCTCACCACCTCAGGGTGGTGAGCAGTTCTTC
.	TRBV5-1	TRBJ1-2	TRBD1	CASSYTGQGAYGYTF	TGCGCCAGCAGCTATACCGGACAGGGGGCCTATGGCTACACCTTC
.	TRBV7-4	TRBJ2-7	TRBD2	CASSPRTQASGSSYEQYF	TGTGCCAGCAGCCCCCGTACCCAGGCTAGCGGGAGCTCCTACGAGCAGTACTTC
.	TRBV6-5	TRBJ1-3	.	CASSWSQGGNTIYF	TGTGCCAGCAGTTGGTCCCAGGGGGGAAACACCATATATTTT
.	TRBV23-1	TRBJ1-4	TRBD1	CASSQWPDRVWANEKLFF	TGCGCCAGCAGTCAATGGCCCGACAGGGTCTGGGCTAATGAAAAACTGTTTTTT
few	TRBV27	TRBJ1-5	TRBD1	CASSPGQGAGDQPQHF	TGTGCCAGCAGCCCCGGACAGGGGGCGGGGGATCAGCCCCAGCATTTT
.	TRBV10-3	TRBJ2-5	.	CAISDPGGQETQYF	TGTGCCATCAGTGACCCCGGCGGGCAAGAGACCCAGTACTTC
once	TRBV28	TRBJ2-7	.	CASSFRPSYEQYF	TGTGCCAGCAGTTTTCGACCCTCCTACGAGCAGTACTTC
once	TRBV19	TRBJ2-3	.	CASSPRHTDTQYF	TGTGCCAGTAGTCCCCGACACACAGATACGCAGTATTTT
.	TRBV7-9	TRBJ1-2	.	CASSPPGKVRGCYTF	TGTGCCAGCAGCCCCCCCGGCAAGGTTCGAGGATGCTACACCTTC
.	TRBV6-4	TRBJ2-3	TRBD2	CASRRNAGAPDTQYF	TGTGCCAGCAGGCGGAACGCGGGAGCCCCAGATACGCAGTATTTT
few	TRBV4-3	TRBJ2-5	TRBD2	CASSPGTSGSSGTQYF	TGCGCCAGCAGCCCCGGGACTAGCGGCTCCTCCGGGACCCAGTACTTC
.	TRBV11-1	TRBJ2-1	.	CASSHKDPRGFNEQFF	TGTGCCAGCAGCCATAAGGATCCCCGGGGTTTCAATGAGCAGTTCTTC
.	TRBV5-6	TRBJ2-5	TRBD2	CASSPKSAGAGETQYF	TGTGCCAGCAGCCCCAAGTCGGCGGGAGCGGGAGAGACCCAGTACTTC
.	TRBV4-1	TRBJ2-7	.	CASSQQMTYEQYF	TGCGCCAGCAGCCAACAGATGACCTACGAGCAGTACTTC
.	TRBV11-2	TRBJ1-4	.	CASSLDDRINEKLFF	TGTGCCAGCAGCTTGGATGACAGGATAAATGAAAAACTGTTTTTT
.	TRBV15	TRBJ1-3	.	CATSRDLPRAPSSGNTIYF	TGTGCCACCAGCAGAGACTTACCCCGGGCCCCGAGCTCTGGAAACACCATATATTTT
.	TRBV7-9	TRBJ2-1	TRBD2	CASSLITGGGNEQFF	TGTGCCAGCAGCTTAATCACGGGAGGAGGGAATGAGCAGTTCTTC
.	TRBV20-1	TRBJ2-5	.	CSAGEQYF	TGCAGTGCTGGGGAACAGTACTTC
few	TRBV5-8	TRBJ1-2	.	CASSPDSGGYGYTF	TGTGCCAGCAGCCCAGACAGTGGGGGCTATGGCTACACCTTC
.	TRBV4-3	TRBJ1-2	.	CASSQEDGAYGYTF	TGCGCCAGCAGCCAAGAAGACGGAGCATATGGCTACACCTTC
.	TRBV6-5	TRBJ2-7	.	CASSYSAGHSYEQYF	TGTGCCAGCAGTTACTCGGCAGGGCACTCCTACGAGCAGTACTTC
.	TRBV7-3	TRBJ1-1	TRBD1	CASSPTGRGTEAFF	TGTGCCAGCAGCCCGACAGGGCGGGGCACTGAAGCTTTCTTT
.	TRBV30	TRBJ2-7	.	CAWSAAAGNSYEQYF	TGTGCCTGGAGCGCGGCGGCGGGAAATTCCTACGAGCAGTACTTC
.	TRBV27	TRBJ1-1	TRBD1	CASSFGTGEAFF	TGTGCCAGCAGTTTTGGGACAGGGGAAGCTTTCTTT
once	TRBV4-1	TRBJ2-3	TRBD2	CASSQGRKREGGDTQYF	TGCGCCAGCAGCCAAGGGCGAAAGCGGGAGGGGGGAGATACGCAGTATTTT
.	TRBV7-3	TRBJ2-2	TRBD1	CASSLQVTGANTGELFF	TGTGCCAGCAGCTTACAAGTTACAGGGGCGAACACCGGGGAGCTGTTTTTT
.	TRBV7-9	TRBJ1-1	.	CASSSNRADTEAFF	TGTGCCAGCAGCTCAAACAGGGCGGACACTGAAGCTTTCTTT
.	TRBV28	TRBJ1-3	TRBD1	CASSLCMLDRKGASGNTIYF	TGTGCCAGCAGTTTATGCATGCTGGACCGCAAGGGGGCCTCTGGAAACACCATATATTTT
.	TRBV4-2	TRBJ1-1	.	CASSPGRNNEAFF	TGTGCCAGCAGCCCCGGTCGGAATAATGAAGCTTTCTTT
.	TRBV27	TRBJ2-7	TRBD2	CASSSVPIARGLAGAYYEQYF	TGTGCCAGCAGTTCCGTTCCCATCGCCCGCGGACTAGCGGGAGCTTACTACGAGCAGTACTTC
.	TRBV4-3	TRBJ1-1	TRBD1	CASSLWTGGRNTEAFF	TGCGCCAGCAGCCTCTGGACAGGGGGCAGGAACACTGAAGCTTTCTTT
.	TRBV29-1	TRBJ2-7	.	CSVTLTVPGLEQYF	TGCAGCGTTACCCTGACAGTCCCGGGACTCGAGCAGTACTTC
once	TRBV4-1	TRBJ2-1	.	CASSQDFAAPYYNEQFF	TGCGCCAGCAGCCAAGATTTTGCAGCCCCGTACTACAATGAGCAGTTCTTC
.	TRBV27	TRBJ2-7	TRBD1	CASSLDRVDSDEQYF	TGTGCCAGCAGTTTAGACAGGGTGGACTCGGACGAGCAGTACTTC
.	TRBV6-1	TRBJ1-5	.	CASSPGTGDGQPQHF	TGTGCCAGCAGCCCCGGGACCGGGGATGGTCAGCCCCAGCATTTT
.	TRBV5-1	TRBJ2-1	.	CASSLTSGLVNEQFF	TGCGCCAGCAGCTTAACCAGCGGGCTGGTCAATGAGCAGTTCTTC
.	TRBV20-1	TRBJ1-1	.	CSARVNEAFF	TGCAGTGCTAGAGTGAATGAAGCTTTCTTT
.	TRBV2	TRBJ2-5	.	CASNHPGVQETQYF	TGTGCCAGCAACCACCCGGGGGTCCAAGAGACCCAGTACTTC
.	TRBV7-9	TRBJ2-7	.	CASSLEASKGSHEQYF	TGTGCCAGCAGCTTAGAGGCTAGTAAGGGGAGCCACGAGCAGTACTTC
.	TRBV7-9	TRBJ2-2	TRBD1	CASSLAQRTGTRDTGELFF	TGTGCCAGCAGCTTAGCGCAAAGGACAGGGACCCGAGACACCGGGGAGCTGTTTTTT
.	TRBV12-5	TRBJ1-4	TRBD1	CASGPGQGDEKLFF	TGTGCTAGTGGTCCGGGACAGGGGGATGAAAAACTGTTTTTT
once	TRBV14	TRBJ2-1	.	CASSYARLEQFF	TGTGCCAGCAGCTACGCCAGACTAGAGCAGTTCTTC
.	TRBV28	TRBJ2-7	TRBD1	CASKFSPGQSSYEQYF	TGTGCCAGCAAGTTCTCCCCGGGACAGAGCTCCTACGAGCAGTACTTC
.	TRBV5-4	TRBJ1-3	.	CASTSLSGNTIYF	TGTGCCAGCACATCGCTATCTGGAAACACCATATATTTT
.	TRBV27	TRBJ2-7	.	CASSSSYTIPYEQYF	TGTGCCAGCAGTTCGTCCTACACCATTCCCTACGAGCAGTACTTC